Following are 9 T cell receptor beta chains from one sample sequenced in a study of blood T cell repertoires in COVID-19. Data came from immunoSEQ multiplex PCR; TCRdb stores just in-frame clones and leaves some out. In the table there are about 180,000 clones, more than 75% of which are singletons. Sequenced: PBMCs or T cells enriched from blood (not recorded which). The receptors were sampled from a woman between 25 and 40 years old who had recovered from COVID-19.

The chain has TRBV29-1 and TRBJ1-2, with 8 positions matching TRBD1. V was pared by 3 bases and J by 7 bases, with 7 bases of the junction left unmatched. The V gene's germline CDR1 is SQVTM and CDR2 ANQGSEA. The CDR3 totals 13 residues. The CDR3 is CSVDGQGASGYTF. CDR3 in DNA: TGCAGCGTTGACGGACAGGGTGCGAGTGGCTACACCTTC. Filled out from reference TRBV29-1 and TRBJ1-2, the complete variable domain reads SAVISQKPSRDICQRGTSLTIQCQVDSQVTMMFWYRQQPGQSLTLIATANQGSEATYESGFVIDKFPISRPNLTFSTLTVSNMSPEDSSIYLCSVDGQGASGYTFGSGTRLTVV.

The genes are TRBV9 and TRBJ2-3; 9 bases are a match to TRBD2. The junction had 15 bases not matched to a gene; V was cut back by 4 bases and J by 3 bases. The CDR3 runs 18 residues. Germline CDR1 and CDR2: SGDLS and YYNGEE. The CDR3 region is CASSFAVAGGRGTDTQYF. CDR3 nucleotides: TGTGCCAGCAGCTTCGCTGTGGCGGGAGGGCGGGGGACAGATACGCAGTATTTT.

V and J are TRBV6-5 and TRBJ1-5; 7 bases line up with TRBD1. Germline V CDR1 and CDR2: MNHEY, SVGAGI. Trimming at V came to 6 bases and at J to 1 base, leaving 6 bases not matched to a gene. This CDR3 comprises 15 residues. CDR3 in amino acids: CASRQGGSSNQPQHF. As DNA, the CDR3 is TGTGCCAGCAGGCAGGGGGGCAGCAGCAATCAGCCCCAGCATTTT.

The chain joins TRBV5-6 to TRBJ1-2; 8 bases fit TRBD1. The CDR3 consists of 14 residues. Trimming removed 0 bases from V and 7 bases from J; junction bases left unmatched: 5. The V gene's germline CDR1 is SGHDT and CDR2 YYEEEE. The CDR3: CASSLGRTGTGYTF. The CDR3 DNA sequence: TGTGCCAGCAGCTTGGGCAGGACAGGGACTGGCTACACCTTC.

This chain links TRBV7-8 with TRBJ1-1, with a tentative D call TRBD1 (6 bases). With 5 bases removed from V and 7 bases from J, the gap between germline ends came to 17 bases. The germline gives CDR1 SGHVS, CDR2 FQNEAQ. CDR3 length: 14 amino acids. The CDR3 coding sequence is TGTGCCAGCAGCGAGGTCAGGGGTCTTGTTGAAGCTTTCTTT. Protein sequence: CASSEVRGLVEAFF. The full variable domain, in which reference TRBV7-8 and TRBJ1-1 provide the parts outside the CDR3, is GAGVSQSPRYKVAKRGQDVALRCDPISGHVSLFWYQQALGQGPEFLTYFQNEAQLDKSGLPSDRFFAERPEGSVSTLKIQRTQQEDSAVYLCASSEVRGLVEAFFGQGTRLTVV.

The CDR3: CASSLDPTSLETQYF. CDR3 bases: TGTGCCAGCAGCTTAGACCCGACTAGCTTAGAGACCCAGTACTTC. The gene calls are TRBV7-6 and TRBJ2-5, with 7 positions matching TRBD2. V gave up 1 base and J gave up 4 bases; unmatched junction bases: 6. This CDR3 contains 15 residues. Germline CDR1 and CDR2: SGHVS and FNYEAQ.

The gene calls are TRBV3-1 (or the pseudogene TRBV3-2) and TRBJ1-4; TRBD1 matches 11 bases. CDR3 size: 16 residues. V gave up 4 bases and J gave up 7 bases; unmatched junction bases: 8. In germline, CDR1 is LGHDT, CDR2 YNNKEL (reference sequence). CDR3 sequence (DNA): TGTGCCAGCAGCCCCCCTGGGACAGGGGGTCGTGAAAAACTGTTTTTT. As protein: CASSPPGTGGREKLFF.

The CDR3 bases are TGTGCCAGCGGGGGCGGGCCCTACAATGAGCAGTTCTTC. Translated, it gives CASGGGPYNEQFF. This chain joins TRBV6-5 and TRBJ2-1, with a possible D match to TRBD1 (6 bases). Trimming shortened V by 8 bases and J by 2 bases, and 10 bases separated the two germline ends. The CDR3 covers 13 residues. Germline loops: CDR1 MNHEY, CDR2 SVGAGI.

CDR3 in DNA: TGTGCCAGCAGCTTTAGGACAGGGGGCGGAGGTGAGCAGTTCTTC. This sequence encodes CASSFRTGGGGEQFF. The chain combines TRBV7-2 with TRBJ2-1; 11 bases align to TRBD1. CDR3 length equals 15 residues. The V gene's germline CDR1 is SGHTA and CDR2 FQGNSA. Trimming cost V 3 bases and J 9 bases; bases outside gene matches: 7.